The rows below give T cell receptor beta chains drawn from one sample of a study of shared clonotypes between healthy human individuals. Libraries were prepared by immunoSEQ multiplex PCR; TCRdb keeps only in-frame clonotypes and omits some of them. The sample lists a few million clones; 85% to 95% were seen once. Sequencing used naive CD4+ T cells from PBMCs. All receptors derive from a man between 18 and 29 years old in good health. Some clones in this sample may be carry-over from other donors' samples. The CDR3 runs from the conserved cysteine through the conserved F or W. A D gene is named only where the DNA matches it firmly. The size of a clone is reported for some rows only, either as once, few or many, or as a class for expanded clones.

v_gene	j_gene	abundance	d_gene	CDR3nt	CDR3aa
TRBV4-1	TRBJ2-1	once	TRBD2	TGCGCCAGCAGCCAAGATCCAACTAGCGGGCGGGAGCAGTTCTTC	CASSQDPTSGREQFF
TRBV7-3	TRBJ1-1	-	-	TGTGCCAGCAGCTCCGACAGAGGGTTTGAAGCTTTCTTT	CASSSDRGFEAFF
TRBV28	TRBJ2-2	-	TRBD1	TGTGCCAGCAGTTTAACAGGGGACGTTACCGGGGAGCTGTTTTTT	CASSLTGDVTGELFF
TRBV28	TRBJ2-5	-	TRBD1	TGTGCCAGCAGCCTGGGACAGGAGGAGACCCAGTACTTC	CASSLGQEETQYF
TRBV27	TRBJ2-3	-	TRBD2	TGTGCCAGCAGTTTAATGCGGGGAGGGGCCCCTGATACGCAGTATTTT	CASSLMRGGAPDTQYF
TRBV7-2	TRBJ1-6	-	TRBD1	TGTGCCAGCAGCCGCCGGACAGGGTTAACTAATTCACCCCTCCACTTT	CASSRRTGLTNSPLHF
TRBV5-4	TRBJ2-3	-	TRBD2	TGTGCCAGCAGCTTGGAACTAGCGGGAGTTCGTGGCGCAGATACGCAGTATTTT	CASSLELAGVRGADTQYF
TRBV2	TRBJ1-5	-	TRBD1	TGTGCCAGCAGTGAAAGGACAGGGGAATGGAGCAATCAGCCCCAGCATTTT	CASSERTGEWSNQPQHF
TRBV2	TRBJ2-1	-	TRBD1	TGTGCCAGCAGTGACCAGTTAGGGGGCGGCGGTTCCAATGAGCAGTTCTTC	CASSDQLGGGGSNEQFF
TRBV28	TRBJ2-2	-	-	TGTGCCAGCAGCCCTCAAAGGGCGGTCACCGGGGAGCTGTTTTTT	CASSPQRAVTGELFF
TRBV10-1	TRBJ2-1	few	-	TGCGCCAGCAGTGAGGAGAACCTCCCCTCCTACAATGAGCAGTTCTTC	CASSEENLPSYNEQFF
TRBV28	TRBJ2-7	-	-	TGTGCCAGCAGGAGTCTTATGAACGAGCAGTACTTC	CASRSLMNEQYF
TRBV7-2	TRBJ1-3	-	TRBD1	TGTGCCAGCAGCTTTGGGACAGGGGCTGGAAACACCATATATTTT	CASSFGTGAGNTIYF
TRBV6-1	TRBJ2-2	once	TRBD2	TGTGCCAGCATTTTGCTAGCGGCTAACACCGGGGAGCTGTTTTTT	CASILLAANTGELFF
TRBV5-4	TRBJ1-6	once	-	TGTGCCAGCAGGGGAAATGGACAGATTAATTCACCCCTCCACTTT	CASRGNGQINSPLHF
TRBV18	TRBJ2-7	-	-	TGTGCCAGCTCAGCAGTACTAGGGCCTAGGAGCTCCTACGAGCAGTACTTC	CASSAVLGPRSSYEQYF
TRBV30	TRBJ2-2	once	-	TGTGCCTGGAGTGTACCGGATAAAACCGGGGAGCTGTTTTTT	CAWSVPDKTGELFF
TRBV28	TRBJ2-5	-	-	TGTGCCAGCAGGAGGGAGGAGACCCAGTACTTC	CASRREETQYF
TRBV2	TRBJ2-7	-	-	TGTGCCAGCAGCGAAGACTTAGGGCCCTACGAGCAGTACTTC	CASSEDLGPYEQYF
TRBV4-2	TRBJ2-5	-	-	TGTGCCAGCAGAGGAGTTAGCGGATACCAAGAGACCCAGTACTTC	CASRGVSGYQETQYF
TRBV28	TRBJ2-1	-	-	TGTGCCAGCAGGCCGGGACGGCACTACAATGAGCAGTTCTTC	CASRPGRHYNEQFF
TRBV15	TRBJ2-7	-	TRBD1	TGTGCCACCAGCCCTCTATCCGGGGGCAGGGGGCCCTACGAGCAGTACTTC	CATSPLSGGRGPYEQYF
TRBV9	TRBJ2-2	-	-	TGTGCCAGCGGGCCACTTCTTGGCGGGGAGCTGTTTTTT	CASGPLLGGELFF
TRBV5-1	TRBJ2-7	-	TRBD1	TGCGCCAGCAGCTTTGCAGGGGGCTTTTACGAGCAGTACTTC	CASSFAGGFYEQYF
TRBV14	TRBJ2-5	-	-	TGTGCCAGCAGCCAATCGAAGGACCAAGAGACCCAGTACTTC	CASSQSKDQETQYF
TRBV7-9	TRBJ2-7	-	-	TGTGCCAGCGCCCCGACGGGTGGGGAGCAGTACTTC	CASAPTGGEQYF